These T cell receptor beta chains were read from a single sample in a study of blood T cells in healthy people across ages. TCRdb fed the 5' RACE reads into MiXCR, producing one record per CDR3 protein. Seen here are hundreds of thousands of distinct CDR3 sequences, 40% to 50% observed once, and the top ten hold about a fifth. The sample comprised blood. The receptors shown here come from a man aged 60 to 75 in good health. CDR3s include the opening cysteine and the closing phenylalanine or tryptophan. The D gene is left open where the match is weak. Clone sizes are given selectively: once, few, many, or a class where the clone is expanded.

>few|TRBV7-2|TRBJ2-5|TRBD2
TGTGCCAGCAGCTTAAAGAGGGAGGGGACCCAGTACTTC
CASSLKREGTQYF
>NA|TRBV4-3|TRBJ1-1|NA
TGCGCCAGCAGCCAAGAGGGGGTCAGAGACGCTTTCTTT
CASSQEGVRDAFF
>NA|TRBV6-1|TRBJ1-6|NA
TGTGCCAGCAGCCCCCGGGCCGGGACGGAAAAAGGGAATTCACCCCTCCACTTT
CASSPRAGTEKGNSPLHF
>NA|TRBV6-6|TRBJ2-4|TRBD1
TGTGCCAGCGCCCCCGGGCGGACAGGGGTAGCCAAAAACATTCAGTACTTC
CASAPGRTGVAKNIQYF
>few|TRBV7-2|TRBJ2-2|TRBD2
TGTGCCAGCAGCTTGACTAGCGGGGGCAACACCGGGGAGCTGTTTTTT
CASSLTSGGNTGELFF
>NA|TRBV20-1|TRBJ2-1|TRBD2
TGCAGTGCTATAGACTCGGGGGGCTCCTACAATGAGCAGTTCTTC
CSAIDSGGSYNEQFF
>NA|TRBV20-1|TRBJ2-3|NA
TGCAGTGCTAGAATAGGGAGGACGCAGTATTTT
CSARIGRTQYF
>NA|TRBV27|TRBJ2-1|NA
TGTGCCAGCAGCCAAGGAACAAGAGAGCAGTTCTTC
CASSQGTREQFF
>few|TRBV24-1|TRBJ1-2|NA
TGTGCCACCAGTGATAACAGGCTGGATGGCTACACCTTC
CATSDNRLDGYTF
>NA|TRBV4-1|TRBJ1-5|NA
TGCGCCAGCAGCCAAGAAGGCGCCGAAAGCAATCAGCCCCAGCATTTT
CASSQEGAESNQPQHF
>NA|TRBV18|TRBJ1-1|NA
TGTGCCAGCTCACCCGGGCAGTCGAACACTGAAGCTTTCTTT
CASSPGQSNTEAFF
>NA|TRBV7-2|TRBJ1-1|NA
TGTGCCAGCAGCGATGGACAGAACACTGAAGCTTTCTTT
CASSDGQNTEAFF
>few|TRBV7-9|TRBJ2-5|TRBD2
TGTGCCAGCAGCTTGGCGGTAGCGGGGGGCCTGGAGACCCAGTACTTC
CASSLAVAGGLETQYF
>NA|TRBV20-1|TRBJ1-6|NA
TGCAGTGCCCCGGACGGTGGCTCCTATAATTCACCCCTCCACTTT
CSAPDGGSYNSPLHF
>NA|TRBV7-2|TRBJ2-7|NA
TGTGCCAGCAGACCCCCGGGACGGATATACGAGCAGTACTTC
CASRPPGRIYEQYF
>NA|TRBV12-3/TRBV12-4|TRBJ2-1|TRBD1
TGTGCCGGCAGCCCGGGACAGGGAAATGAGCAGTTCTTC
CAGSPGQGNEQFF
>many|TRBV7-9|TRBJ2-5|TRBD2
TGTGCCAGCAGCTTATGGGGAGGGGAGACCCAGTACTTC
CASSLWGGETQYF
>NA|TRBV5-1|TRBJ2-7|NA
TGCGCCAGCAGCTTGGCCCCCGTGGGGCAGGGTCACGAGCAGTACTTC
CASSLAPVGQGHEQYF
>many|TRBV20-1|TRBJ2-5|NA
TGCAGTGCTACCGGGACCACGGGGACCCAGTACTTC
CSATGTTGTQYF
>few|TRBV28|TRBJ1-5|NA
TGTGCCAGCAGCCAATTGGGGGAAGGTAATCAGCCCCAGCATTTT
CASSQLGEGNQPQHF
>few|TRBV19|TRBJ2-6|TRBD1
TGTGCCAGTAGTTCTACAGGGGTCTCTGGGGCCAACGTCCTGACTTTC
CASSSTGVSGANVLTF
>NA|TRBV9|TRBJ2-1|TRBD2
TGTGCCAGCAGCGCTAGCGGGGGAACACACAATGAGCAGTTCTTC
CASSASGGTHNEQFF
>NA|TRBV11-2|TRBJ2-2|NA
TGTGCCAGCAGAGGGACGACGAACACCGGGGAGCTGTTTTTT
CASRGTTNTGELFF
>once|TRBV14|TRBJ2-1|TRBD1
TGTGCCAGCAGCGAACAGGGGCATCCAACGCATGAGCAGTTCTTC
CASSEQGHPTHEQFF
>NA|TRBV7-2|TRBJ2-5|TRBD1
TGTGCCAGCGTGGGGGACAGGGGGGAGACCCAGTACTTC
CASVGDRGETQYF
>NA|TRBV2|TRBJ2-3|NA
TGTGCCAGCAGTGATGGAGACTACACAGATACGCAGTATTTT
CASSDGDYTDTQYF